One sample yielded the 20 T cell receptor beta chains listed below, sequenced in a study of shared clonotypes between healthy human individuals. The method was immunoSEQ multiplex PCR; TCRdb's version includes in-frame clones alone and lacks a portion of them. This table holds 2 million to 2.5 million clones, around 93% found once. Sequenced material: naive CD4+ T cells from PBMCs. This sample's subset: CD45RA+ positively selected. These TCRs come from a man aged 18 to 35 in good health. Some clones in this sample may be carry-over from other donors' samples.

In DNA form, the CDR3 reads TGCGCCAGCAAGGCCGGCTCCTACGAGCAGTACTTC. Translating it yields CASKAGSYEQYF. V usage is TRBV10-2 and J usage is TRBJ2-7; D call uncertain. Germline V lookup: CDR1 WSHSY, CDR2 SAAADI. Trimming cost V 7 bases and J 0 bases, with 7 bases left between them. This CDR3 comprises 12 residues.

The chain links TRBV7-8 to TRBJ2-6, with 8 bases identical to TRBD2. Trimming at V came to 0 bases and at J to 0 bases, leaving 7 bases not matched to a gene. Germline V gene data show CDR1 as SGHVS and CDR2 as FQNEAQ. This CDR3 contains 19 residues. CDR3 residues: CASSLARGGRLSGANVLTF. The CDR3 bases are TGTGCCAGCAGCTTAGCGCGCGGGGGGCGGCTCTCTGGGGCCAACGTCCTGACTTTC.

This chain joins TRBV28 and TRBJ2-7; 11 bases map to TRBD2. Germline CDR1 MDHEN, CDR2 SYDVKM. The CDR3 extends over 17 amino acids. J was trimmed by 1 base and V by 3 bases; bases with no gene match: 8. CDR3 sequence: CASSFMIGTSGSYEQYF. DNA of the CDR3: TGTGCCAGCAGTTTTATGATCGGGACTAGCGGATCCTACGAGCAGTACTTC.

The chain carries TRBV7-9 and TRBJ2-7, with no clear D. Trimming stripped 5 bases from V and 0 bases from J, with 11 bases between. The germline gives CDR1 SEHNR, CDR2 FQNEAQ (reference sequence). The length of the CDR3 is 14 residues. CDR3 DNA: TGTGCCAGCAGCGAAACAGAGAGCTCCTACGAGCAGTACTTC. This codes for CASSETESSYEQYF.

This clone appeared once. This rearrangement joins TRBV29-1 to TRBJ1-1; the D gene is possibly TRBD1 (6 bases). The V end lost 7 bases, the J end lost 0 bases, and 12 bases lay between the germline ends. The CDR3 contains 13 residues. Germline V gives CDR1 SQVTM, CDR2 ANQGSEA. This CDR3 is CSAKGHLNTEAFF. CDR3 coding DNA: TGCAGCGCCAAGGGACACTTGAACACTGAAGCTTTCTTT.

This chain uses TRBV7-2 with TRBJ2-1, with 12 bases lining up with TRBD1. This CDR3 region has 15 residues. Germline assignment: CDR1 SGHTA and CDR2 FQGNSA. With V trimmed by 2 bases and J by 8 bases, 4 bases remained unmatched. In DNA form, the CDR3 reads TGTGCCAGCAGCTTATCGGGACAGGGGGCCTATGAGCAGTTCTTC. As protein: CASSLSGQGAYEQFF.

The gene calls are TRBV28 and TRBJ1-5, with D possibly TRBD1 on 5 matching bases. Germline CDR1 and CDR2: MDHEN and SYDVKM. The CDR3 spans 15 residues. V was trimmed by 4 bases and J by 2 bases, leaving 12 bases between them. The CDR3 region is CASSSGGEGNQPQHF. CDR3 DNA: TGTGCCAGCAGTTCGGGGGGGGAAGGCAATCAGCCCCAGCATTTT.

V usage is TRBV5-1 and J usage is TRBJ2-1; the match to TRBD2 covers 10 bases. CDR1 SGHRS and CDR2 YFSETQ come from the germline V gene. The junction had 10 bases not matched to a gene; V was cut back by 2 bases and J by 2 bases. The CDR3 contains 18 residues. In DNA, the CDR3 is TGCGCCAGCAGCTTCCTCGCTAGCGGGAGATCCACCTACAATGAGCAGTTCTTC. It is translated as CASSFLASGRSTYNEQFF.

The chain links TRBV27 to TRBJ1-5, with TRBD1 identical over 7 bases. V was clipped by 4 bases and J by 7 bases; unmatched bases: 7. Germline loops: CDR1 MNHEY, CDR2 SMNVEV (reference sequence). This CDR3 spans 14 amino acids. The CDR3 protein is CASSSTGLGQPQHF. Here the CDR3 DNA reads TGTGCCAGCAGTTCGACAGGGTTAGGCCAGCCCCAGCATTTT.

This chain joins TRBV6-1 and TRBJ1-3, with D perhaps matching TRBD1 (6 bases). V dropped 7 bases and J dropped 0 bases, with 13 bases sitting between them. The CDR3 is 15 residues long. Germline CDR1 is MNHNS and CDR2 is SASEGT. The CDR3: CASKDRSYSGNTIYF. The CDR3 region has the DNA TGTGCCAGCAAAGACAGGTCCTACTCTGGAAACACCATATATTTT.

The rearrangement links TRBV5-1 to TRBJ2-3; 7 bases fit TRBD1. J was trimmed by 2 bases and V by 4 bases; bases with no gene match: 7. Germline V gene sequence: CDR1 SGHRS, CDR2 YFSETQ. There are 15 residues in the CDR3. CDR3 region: CASSLRDSLTDTQYF. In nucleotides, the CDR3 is TGCGCCAGCAGCCTCCGGGACAGCCTCACAGATACGCAGTATTTT. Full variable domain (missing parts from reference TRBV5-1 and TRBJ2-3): KAGVTQTPRYLIKTRGQQVTLSCSPISGHRSVSWYQQTPGQGLQFLFEYFSETQRNKGNFPGRFSGRQFSNSRSEMNVSTLELGDSALYLCASSLRDSLTDTQYFGPGTRLTVL.

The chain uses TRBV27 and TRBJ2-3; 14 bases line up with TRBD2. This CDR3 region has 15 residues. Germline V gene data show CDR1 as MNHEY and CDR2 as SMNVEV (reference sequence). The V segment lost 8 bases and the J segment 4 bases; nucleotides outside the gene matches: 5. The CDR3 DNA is TGTGCCAGCGGTAGACTAGCGGGAGGGCCAGATACGCAGTATTTT. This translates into CASGRLAGGPDTQYF.

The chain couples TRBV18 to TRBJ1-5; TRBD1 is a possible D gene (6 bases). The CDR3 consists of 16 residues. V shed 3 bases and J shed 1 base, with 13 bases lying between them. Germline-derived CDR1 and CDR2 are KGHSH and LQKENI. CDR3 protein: CASSPRQVESNQPQHF. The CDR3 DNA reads TGTGCCAGCTCACCGCGACAGGTCGAAAGCAATCAGCCCCAGCATTTT.

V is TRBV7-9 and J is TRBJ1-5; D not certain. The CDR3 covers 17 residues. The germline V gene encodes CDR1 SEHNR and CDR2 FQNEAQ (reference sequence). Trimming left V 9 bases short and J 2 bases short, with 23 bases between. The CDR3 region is CARREADSKKGNQPQHF. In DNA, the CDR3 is TGTGCCAGACGTGAGGCGGACTCCAAAAAAGGCAATCAGCCCCAGCATTTT.

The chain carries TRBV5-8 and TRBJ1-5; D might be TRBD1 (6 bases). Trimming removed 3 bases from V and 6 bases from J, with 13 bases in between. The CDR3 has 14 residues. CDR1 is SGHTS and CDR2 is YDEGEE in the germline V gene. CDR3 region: CASSWRTGIQPQHF. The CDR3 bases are TGTGCCAGCAGCTGGCGTACAGGGATTCAGCCCCAGCATTTT.

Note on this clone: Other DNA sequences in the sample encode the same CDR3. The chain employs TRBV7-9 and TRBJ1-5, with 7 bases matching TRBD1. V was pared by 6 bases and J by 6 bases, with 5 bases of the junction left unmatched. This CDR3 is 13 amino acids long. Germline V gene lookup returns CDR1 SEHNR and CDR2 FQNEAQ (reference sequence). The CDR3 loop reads CASSSQGGQPQHF. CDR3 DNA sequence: TGTGCCAGCAGTTCGCAGGGGGGTCAGCCCCAGCATTTT.

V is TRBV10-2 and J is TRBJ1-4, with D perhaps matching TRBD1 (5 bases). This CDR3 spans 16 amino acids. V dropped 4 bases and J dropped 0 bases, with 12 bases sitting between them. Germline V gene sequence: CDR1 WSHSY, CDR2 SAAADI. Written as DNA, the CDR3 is TGCGCCAGCAGTGGGGGGACCGCCGCAACTAATGAAAAACTGTTTTTT. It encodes CASSGGTAATNEKLFF.

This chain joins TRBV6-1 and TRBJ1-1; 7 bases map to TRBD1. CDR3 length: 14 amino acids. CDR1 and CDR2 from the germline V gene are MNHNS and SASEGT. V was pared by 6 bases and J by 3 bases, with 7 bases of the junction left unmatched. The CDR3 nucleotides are TGTGCCAGCAGCACGACAGGGAAGGACACTGAAGCTTTCTTT. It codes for CASSTTGKDTEAFF.

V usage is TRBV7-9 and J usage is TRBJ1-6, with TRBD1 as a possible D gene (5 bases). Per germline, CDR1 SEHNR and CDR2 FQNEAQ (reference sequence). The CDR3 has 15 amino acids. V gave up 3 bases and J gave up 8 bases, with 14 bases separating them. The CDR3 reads CASSFGTAADSPLHF. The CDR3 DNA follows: TGTGCCAGCAGCTTTGGGACGGCCGCCGATTCACCCCTCCACTTT. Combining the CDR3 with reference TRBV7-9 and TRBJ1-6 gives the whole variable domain DTGVSQNPRHKITKRGQNVTFRCDPISEHNRLYWYRQTLGQGPEFLTYFQNEAQLEKSRLLSDRFSAERPKGSFSTLEIQRTEQGDSAMYLCASSFGTAADSPLHFGNGTRLTVT.

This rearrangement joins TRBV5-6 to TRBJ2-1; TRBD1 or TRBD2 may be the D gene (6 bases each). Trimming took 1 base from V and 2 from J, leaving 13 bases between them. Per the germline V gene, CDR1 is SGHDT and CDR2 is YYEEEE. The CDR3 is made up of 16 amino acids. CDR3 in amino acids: CASSLSRGATYNEQFF. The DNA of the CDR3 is TGTGCCAGCAGCTTGTCAAGGGGGGCCACCTACAATGAGCAGTTCTTC.